This TCR beta chain was found in a study of T cells in Graves' hyperthyroidism and ophthalmopathy. Overall study results and limits: In blood, most of the thyroid clonotypes expanded above 0.001 were also present.

In this sample, this clonotype turned up many times. Its cognate antigen is unknown. The V gene's germline CDR1 is MNHEY and CDR2 SMNVEV (reference sequence). Deletions cut 0 bases from V and 1 base from J, with 9 bases between. The CDR3 runs 15 residues. Researchers amplified the TCR beta CDR3 regions from RNA transcripts. HTBI primers were used for first-round RT-PCR of the TCR CDR3. MiXCR, run by TCRdb on the multiplex PCR reads, gives a single entry per CDR3 protein. There are almost 600,000 distinct CDR3 sequences in the sample; 11% to 15% occur only once, and more than 4.5% lies in the top ten. This receptor was obtained from a woman aged 25 to 39 with Graves' hyperthyroidism that later progressed to Graves' ophthalmopathy. The sequenced sample consisted of blood. The J gene is TRBJ1-1, the V gene TRBV27; D remains ambiguous. CDR3 protein: CASSLSTPRNTEAFF. The CDR3 nucleotides are TGTGCCAGCAGTTTATCGACCCCGCGGAACACTGAAGCTTTCTTT.